This T cell receptor (beta chain) was retrieved from a study of T cells in Graves' hyperthyroidism and ophthalmopathy. RNA transcripts yielded amplified TCR beta CDR3 regions. HTBI primers were employed in a first-round RT-PCR of the TCR CDR3. TCRdb independently ran MiXCR on the multiplex PCR reads; one entry per CDR3 protein. The table records over 700,000 distinct CDR3 sequences, about two fifths of them present only once. With V trimmed by 8 bases and J by 7 bases, 6 bases remained unmatched. The CDR3 spans 13 residues. Per the germline V gene, CDR1 is ENHRY and CDR2 is SYGVKD. With respect to this clonotype: A much bigger clone sits one base away, suggesting this may be a read error.

Uncontrolled infection, other autoimmune disease, pregnancy or lactation disqualified patients from enrolment. Each 10 ml fresh peripheral blood draw supplied the PBMCs. Sequencing was done on a sample of blood. The receptor was derived from a man younger than 35 with Graves' hyperthyroidism. This chain uses TRBV10-3 with TRBJ2-2; TRBD1 agrees at 8 bases. DNA of the CDR3: TGTGCCATCGTGGCAGGGGGCGGCGGGGAGCTGTTTTTT. Protein: CAIVAGGGGELFF.